This TCR beta chain was retrieved from a study of lymphopenia after photon versus proton radiotherapy. Study-level findings and limits: A bigger post-nadir fall in TCR diversity correlated inversely with survival time in deceased patients.

To note about this clone: Its specificity is unknown.

TCRdb's table, derived via immunoSEQ multiplex PCR, lists solely in-frame clones and lacks some. This table has roughly 25,000 clones, roughly nine tenths appearing once. Germline-derived CDR1 and CDR2 are SGHDN and FVKESK. The J segment lost 7 bases and the V segment lost 4 bases, leaving 1 base of the junction unmatched. This CDR3 contains 12 residues. The sequencing here drew on peripheral blood, taken from a patient treated with photon-based radiotherapy. This TCR derives from a woman in her 50s with cholangiocarcinoma. V gene TRBV14 combines with J gene TRBJ2-1; 7 bases match TRBD2. DNA for the CDR3: TGTGCCAGCAGCCGGACTAGTAATGAGCAGTTCTTC. Encoded protein: CASSRTSNEQFF.